This paragraph reports one TCR beta chain. The sample belongs to a study of blood T cell repertoires in COVID-19. Method: immunoSEQ multiplex PCR; TCRdb's copy keeps in-frame clones and lacks some. The data contain approximately 250,000 clones, about 89% of them singletons. This CDR3 is 13 amino acids long. Looked up from germline, CDR1 is LGHNA and CDR2 is YNFKEQ. Trimming cost V 4 bases and J 3 bases, with 10 bases left between them. The sequenced sample was PBMCs or T cells enriched from blood (not recorded which). The chain has TRBV4-2 and TRBJ2-7, with a possible D match to TRBD1 (5 bases). The clonotype originates from a woman in her 30s who had recovered from COVID-19. The CDR3 nucleotides are TGTGCCAGCAGCCCTCCAGACAGCTACGAGCAGTACTTC. Translated, it gives CASSPPDSYEQYF.